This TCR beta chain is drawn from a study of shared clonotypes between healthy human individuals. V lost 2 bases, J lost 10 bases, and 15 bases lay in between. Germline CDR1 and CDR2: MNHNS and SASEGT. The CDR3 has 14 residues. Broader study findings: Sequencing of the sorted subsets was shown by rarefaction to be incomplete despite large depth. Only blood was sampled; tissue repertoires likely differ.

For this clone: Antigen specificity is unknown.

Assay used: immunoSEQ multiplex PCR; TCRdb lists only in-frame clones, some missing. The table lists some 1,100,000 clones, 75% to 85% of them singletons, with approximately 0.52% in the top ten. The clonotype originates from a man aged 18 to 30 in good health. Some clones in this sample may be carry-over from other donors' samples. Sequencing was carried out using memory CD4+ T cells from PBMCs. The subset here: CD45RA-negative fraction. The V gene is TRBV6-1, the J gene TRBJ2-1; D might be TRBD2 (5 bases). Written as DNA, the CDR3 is TGTGCCAGCAGTGAATGGAGGATCACAGAGGAGCAGTTCTTC. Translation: CASSEWRITEEQFF.